This is a list of T cell receptor beta chains from one sample in a study of tumor and adjacent non-tumor tissue in lung cancer. TCRdb reprocessed the multiplex PCR reads with MiXCR, giving one entry per CDR3 protein. The sample lists about 100,000 distinct CDR3 sequences, 55% to 65% occurring once. The specimen sequenced was distant non-tumor lung tissue. Receptors were obtained from a man aged 25-45 years with non-small cell lung cancer. Both conserved end residues are part of each CDR3. D genes are given only for firm matches. Expanded clones get a size class; other rows say once, few or many, or leave the size out.

j_gene,len,d_gene,abundance,v_gene,CDR3aa,CDR3nt
TRBJ2-7,14,TRBD1,.,TRBV29-1,CIVHEPGTAYEQYF,TGCATCGTACACGAACCTGGGACAGCCTACGAGCAGTACTTC
TRBJ2-3,17,TRBD2,many,TRBV11-2,CASSRSGGGASTDTQYF,TGTGCCAGCAGCCGAAGTGGCGGGGGGGCGAGCACAGATACGCAGTATTTT
TRBJ1-2,13,TRBD1,.,TRBV20-1,CIARHTGELGYTF,TGCATTGCTAGACACACAGGGGAGCTTGGCTACACCTTC
TRBJ1-1,14,.,few,TRBV7-2,CASSLASARAKAFF,TGTGCTAGCAGCTTAGCGTCGGCCAGGGCAAAAGCTTTCTTT
TRBJ2-3,14,TRBD2,.,TRBV11-2,CASSTGTRTDTQYF,TGTGCCAGCAGCACCGGGACTAGAACAGATACGCAGTATTTT
TRBJ2-1,17,TRBD2,few,TRBV30,CAWAINSGRRAYNEQFF,TGTGCCTGGGCCATCAATAGCGGGAGGAGGGCCTACAATGAGCAGTTCTTC
TRBJ2-7,13,.,.,TRBV11-3,CASSLDILDEQCF,TGTGCCAGCAGCTTAGACATACTGGACGAGCAGTGCTTC
TRBJ2-6,20,TRBD2,many,TRBV6-5,CASSSEPGLAESSGANVLTF,TGTGCCAGCAGTTCCGAACCCGGACTAGCGGAGAGCTCTGGGGCCAACGTCCTGACTTTC
TRBJ2-7,15,TRBD2,.,TRBV20-1,CSARATSGRSYEQYF,TGCAGTGCTAGAGCTACCAGCGGGAGGTCCTACGAGCAGTACTTC
TRBJ2-1,15,TRBD1,.,TRBV11-2,CAGNPWTGHYNEQCF,TGTGCCGGCAACCCCTGGACAGGCCACTACAATGAGCAGTGCTTC
TRBJ1-2,12,.,.,TRBV28,CASSQSGQGYTF,TGTGCCAGCAGCCAATCAGGCCAAGGCTACACCTTC
TRBJ2-7,15,.,.,TRBV2,CASSEDLPTAYEQYF,TGTGCCAGCAGTGAAGATCTCCCTACCGCCTACGAGCAGTACTTC
TRBJ2-5,15,TRBD1,.,TRBV24-1,CATSPGQGILETQYF,TGTGCCACCAGTCCGGGACAGGGAATTTTGGAGACCCAGTACTTC
TRBJ2-7,15,.,many,TRBV4-3,CASSQGAGSSYEQYF,TGCGCCAGCAGCCAAGGCGCGGGGAGCTCCTACGAGCAGTACTTC
TRBJ2-5,13,.,.,TRBV11-1,CVSSLYDGESQYF,TGTGTCAGCAGCTTATACGACGGGGAGTCCCAGTACTTC
TRBJ2-2,14,.,.,TRBV5-4,CASGLDQGIGELFF,TGTGCCAGCGGCTTGGATCAGGGAATCGGGGAGCTATTTTTT
TRBJ1-5,15,.,.,TRBV25-1,CASTKWGVSNQPQHF,TGTGCCAGCACCAAATGGGGGGTTAGCAATCAGCCCCAGCATTTT
TRBJ2-7,13,TRBD2,.,TRBV11-2,CAKSAGLGTEQYF,TGTGCCAAGAGCGCCGGACTAGGGACCGAGCAGTACTTC
TRBJ2-1,14,TRBD1,many,TRBV10-3,CAISGDRGRGEQFF,TGTGCCATCAGTGGCGACAGGGGCCGGGGTGAGCAGTTCTTC
TRBJ2-7,16,.,.,TRBV6-5,CASSSRTCRAVSMGYF,TGTGCCAGCAGTTCTCGGACATGCCGGGCAGTATCAATGGGGTACTTC
TRBJ2-2,15,.,once,TRBV24-1,CATTDNTGPLGELFF,TGTGCCACCACTGACAATACAGGGCCGCTCGGGGAGCTGTTTTTT
TRBJ2-4,14,.,.,TRBV11-2,CTSSFTDSCHIQYF,TGTACCAGCAGCTTCACGGACAGTTGTCACATCCAGTACTTC
TRBJ1-5,15,TRBD1,.,TRBV11-3,CVSNWGEGANQPQHF,TGTGTCAGCAACTGGGGGGAGGGGGCCAATCAGCCCCAGCATTTT
TRBJ2-7,14,.,.,TRBV12-3/TRBV12-4,CSSCLATGSDEEYF,TGTTCCAGCTGTTTAGCAACAGGGTCCGACGAGGAGTACTTC
TRBJ2-3,15,.,many,TRBV6-5,CASQRGHGGWDTQYF,TGTGCCAGCCAAAGGGGACACGGAGGCTGGGATACGCAGTATTTT
TRBJ2-3,13,.,.,TRBV11-2,CASSQRERERQYF,TGTGCCAGCAGCCAAAGGGAAAGGGAGCGACAATATTTT
TRBJ2-1,12,.,few,TRBV11-2,CASSLARGEQSF,TGTGCCAGCAGCTTAGCTCGGGGCGAGCAGTCCTTC
TRBJ2-5,18,TRBD2,.,TRBV11-1,CASSPELAGGSWQETQYF,TGTGCCAGTAGCCCGGAACTAGCGGGAGGGTCATGGCAAGAGACCCAGTACTTC
TRBJ2-3,14,TRBD2,.,TRBV4-2,CANSQGGGADTQYF,TGTGCCAATAGCCAGGGCGGGGGTGCAGATACGCAGTATTTT
TRBJ1-3,17,.,.,TRBV6-2/TRBV6-3,CASSWDTWGYSGNTIYF,TGTGCCAGCAGTTGGGACACGTGGGGCTACTCTGGAAACACCATATATTTT
TRBJ2-1,15,TRBD1,once,TRBV12-3/TRBV12-4,CVSSSEDRGNNEQFF,TGTGTCAGCAGTTCCGAGGACAGGGGTAACAATGAGCAGTTCTTC
TRBJ2-5,14,TRBD2,many,TRBV20-1,CSAATSGGTETQYF,TGCAGTGCTGCCACTAGCGGGGGGACGGAGACCCAGTACTTC
TRBJ2-1,18,.,.,TRBV12-3/TRBV12-4,CASRLVKGGGAQWDEQFF,TGTGCCAGCAGATTAGTAAAAGGTGGGGGGGCGCAGTGGGATGAGCAGTTCTTC
TRBJ2-3,15,TRBD2,once,TRBV12-3/TRBV12-4,CTSSLTSGGTDTQYF,TGTACCAGCAGTTTAACTAGCGGGGGCACAGACACGCAGTATTTT
TRBJ2-7,13,.,few,TRBV5-1,CASSLESTNEQYF,TGCGCCAGCAGCTTGGAGTCTACAAACGAGCAGTACTTC
TRBJ2-3,15,TRBD2,.,TRBV5-6,CASSQREGSTNTRYF,TGTGCCAGCAGTCAGCGGGAGGGGAGCACAAATACGCGGTATTTT
TRBJ2-1,18,TRBD2,many,TRBV20-1,CSARPTGRASGRINEQFF,TGCAGTGCTAGACCGACAGGGAGGGCTAGCGGGAGGATTAATGAGCAGTTCTTC
TRBJ1-5,19,.,many,TRBV6-5,CASSYSAGETRNSNQPQHF,TGTGCCAGCAGTTACTCGGCAGGGGAAACACGTAATAGCAATCAGCCCCAGCATTTT